This note documents a single T cell receptor (beta chain) sequence. No antigen is known for it. These data are taken from a study of blood T cells in healthy people across ages. General study results and limits: Unsorted PBMCs ruled out conclusive naive versus antigen-experienced comparison.

Combining a sample-barcoded 5' primer with a J-beta primer mix, a second PCR ran for roughly 7 to 11 cycles. TCRdb re-called the 5' RACE reads through MiXCR, storing one row per CDR3 protein. The sample includes just over 800,000 distinct CDR3 sequences, around 62% of them seen just once. V shed 5 bases and J shed 3 bases, with 16 bases lying between them. This CDR3 contains 15 residues. The germline V gene has CDR1 SEHNR and CDR2 FQNEAQ (reference sequence). This rearrangement joins TRBV7-9 to TRBJ2-5; tentatively, D is TRBD1 or TRBD2 (5 bases each). The sequence was obtained from a man aged 25-45 years in good health. The sequenced material came from blood. This CDR3 is CASSHLGRDEETQYF. The CDR3, as DNA: TGTGCCAGCAGCCATCTGGGAAGGGACGAAGAGACCCAGTACTTC.